The entry below describes one T cell receptor (beta chain). These data come from a study of regulatory T cells in long-lasting Graves disease. Trimming removed 5 bases from V and 2 bases from J, with 13 bases in between. The CDR3 covers 15 residues. Germline V lookup: CDR1 LGHNA, CDR2 YNFKEQ. Construction of the TCR beta libraries employed iRepertoire HTBI primers in conjunction with Arm-PCR of CDR3 regions. One entry per CDR3 protein results from TCRdb running MiXCR on the multiplex PCR reads. The sample shows over 500,000 distinct CDR3 sequences, around 15% of them seen only once. Documented time point: newly diagnosed GD, antithyroid drugs for less than 3 months. The TCR library used RNA extracted from PBMCs. This same sample was also part of a study on T cells in Graves' hyperthyroidism and ophthalmopathy.

This receptor was identified in a young woman with Graves disease. The gene calls are TRBV4-2 and TRBJ1-5, with D possibly being TRBD1 (5 bases). Material: peripheral blood mononuclear cells (PBMCs), obtained at new diagnosis, from a patient treated with antithyroid drugs. The CDR3 DNA sequence: TGTGCCAGCAGCACCCAGGGTTGGGGCAATCAGCCCCAGCATTTT. Protein sequence: CASSTQGWGNQPQHF.